These 3 T cell receptor beta chains came from one sample sequenced in a study of blood T cell repertoires in COVID-19. TCRdb keeps only in-frame clones here, not all; method: immunoSEQ multiplex PCR. Here the sample spans about 240,000 clones, approximately 83% being singletons. Sequences were obtained from PBMCs or T cells enriched from blood (not recorded which). These receptors all come from a woman between 40 and 50 years old who had been exposed to COVID-19.

The V and J genes are TRBV5-5 and TRBJ1-4; weak D call: TRBD1 (6 bases). The CDR3 runs 15 residues. Germline loops: CDR1 SGHKS, CDR2 YYEKEE (reference sequence). Trimming removed 4 bases at V and 5 bases at J, with 15 bases between. CDR3 sequence (DNA): TGTGCCAGCAGCCTCCCAGGGGCGAGGAATGAAAAACTGTTTTTT. Its translation is CASSLPGARNEKLFF. Filled out from reference TRBV5-5 and TRBJ1-4, the complete variable domain reads DAGVTQSPTHLIKTRGQQVTLRCSPISGHKSVSWYQQVLGQGPQFIFQYYEKEERGRGNFPDRFSARQFPNYSSELNVNALLLGDSALYLCASSLPGARNEKLFFGSGTQLSVL.

This clone was counted many times. The CDR3 region has the DNA TGTGCCAGCAGCTTCCGGCAGGCCTCCTACGAGCAGTACTTC. It specifies CASSFRQASYEQYF. The V gene is TRBV13, the J gene TRBJ2-7; no clear D gene. V was cut by 3 bases and J by 0 bases, with 9 bases left in between. CDR1 PRHDT and CDR2 FYEKMQ come from the germline V gene (reference sequence). The CDR3 is made up of 14 amino acids.

The chain links TRBV12-3 or TRBV12-4 to TRBJ1-2, with 8 bases that match TRBD1. V shed 3 bases, J shed 12 bases, and the junction held 3 bases outside the gene matches. This CDR3 contains 11 residues. The CDR3: CASSLGRGHTF. CDR3 in DNA: TGTGCCAGCAGTTTGGGCAGGGGGCACACCTTC.